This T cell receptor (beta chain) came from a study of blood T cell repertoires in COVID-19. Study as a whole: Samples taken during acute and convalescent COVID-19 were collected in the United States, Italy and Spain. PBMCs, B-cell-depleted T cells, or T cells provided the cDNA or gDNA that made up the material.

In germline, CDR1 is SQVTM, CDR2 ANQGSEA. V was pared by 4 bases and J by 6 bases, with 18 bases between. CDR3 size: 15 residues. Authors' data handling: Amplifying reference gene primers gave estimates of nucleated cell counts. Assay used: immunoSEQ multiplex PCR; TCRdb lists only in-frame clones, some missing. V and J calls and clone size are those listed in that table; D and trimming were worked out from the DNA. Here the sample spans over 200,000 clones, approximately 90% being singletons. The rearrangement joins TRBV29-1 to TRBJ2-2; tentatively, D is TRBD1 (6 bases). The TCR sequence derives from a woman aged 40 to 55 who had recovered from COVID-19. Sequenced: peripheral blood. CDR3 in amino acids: CSVGRRQQGPGELFF. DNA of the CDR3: TGCAGCGTTGGAAGAAGACAGCAGGGGCCCGGGGAGCTGTTTTTT.